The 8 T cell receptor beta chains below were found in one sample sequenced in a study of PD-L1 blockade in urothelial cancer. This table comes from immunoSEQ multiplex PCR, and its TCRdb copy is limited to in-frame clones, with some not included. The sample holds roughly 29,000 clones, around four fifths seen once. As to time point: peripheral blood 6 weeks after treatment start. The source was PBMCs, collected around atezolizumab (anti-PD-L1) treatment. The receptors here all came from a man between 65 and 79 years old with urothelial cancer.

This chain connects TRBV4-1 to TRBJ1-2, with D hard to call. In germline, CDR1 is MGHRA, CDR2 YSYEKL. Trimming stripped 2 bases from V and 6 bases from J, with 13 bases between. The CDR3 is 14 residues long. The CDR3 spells CASSQSFTSDGYTF. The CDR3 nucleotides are TGCGCCAGCAGCCAATCGTTTACCTCAGATGGCTACACCTTC.

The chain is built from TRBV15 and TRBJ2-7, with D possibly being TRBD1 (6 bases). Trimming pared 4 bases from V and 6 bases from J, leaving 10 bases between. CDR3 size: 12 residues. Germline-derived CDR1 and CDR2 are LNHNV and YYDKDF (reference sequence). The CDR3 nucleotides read TGTGCCACCAGCATACAGGGACGCGAGCAGTACTTC. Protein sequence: CATSIQGREQYF.

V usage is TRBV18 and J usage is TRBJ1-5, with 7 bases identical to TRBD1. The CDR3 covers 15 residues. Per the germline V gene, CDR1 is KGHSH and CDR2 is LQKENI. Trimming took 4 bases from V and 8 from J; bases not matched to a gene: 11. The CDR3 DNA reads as TGTGCCAGCTCACAACGGACAGGACCCCTCGAGCCCCAGCATTTT. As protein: CASSQRTGPLEPQHF.

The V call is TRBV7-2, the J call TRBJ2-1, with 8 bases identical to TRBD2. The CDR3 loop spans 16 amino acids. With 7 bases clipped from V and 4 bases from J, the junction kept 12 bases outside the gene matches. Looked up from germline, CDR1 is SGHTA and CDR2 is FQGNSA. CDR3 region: CASTNPRSGSYNEQFF. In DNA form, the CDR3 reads TGTGCCAGCACTAACCCCCGGAGCGGGAGTTACAATGAGCAGTTCTTC.

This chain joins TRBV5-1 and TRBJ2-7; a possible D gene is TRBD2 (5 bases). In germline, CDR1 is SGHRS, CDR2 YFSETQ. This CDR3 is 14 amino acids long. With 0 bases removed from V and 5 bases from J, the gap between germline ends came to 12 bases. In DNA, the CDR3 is TGCGCCAGCAGCTTGGCGGGGAATAGCAACGAGCAGTACTTC. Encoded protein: CASSLAGNSNEQYF.

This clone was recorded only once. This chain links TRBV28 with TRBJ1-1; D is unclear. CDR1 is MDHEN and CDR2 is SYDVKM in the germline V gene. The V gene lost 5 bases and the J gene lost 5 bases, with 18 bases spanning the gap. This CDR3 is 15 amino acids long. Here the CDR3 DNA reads TGTGCCAGCAGTCCCCCCGATGGAGGGAGGACTGAAGCTTTCTTT. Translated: CASSPPDGGRTEAFF.

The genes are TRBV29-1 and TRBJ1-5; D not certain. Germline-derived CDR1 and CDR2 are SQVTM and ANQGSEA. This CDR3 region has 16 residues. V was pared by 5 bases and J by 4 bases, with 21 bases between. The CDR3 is CSVLIRAGNGNQPQHF. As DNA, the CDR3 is TGCAGCGTTCTGATAAGGGCCGGGAATGGGAATCAGCCCCAGCATTTT.

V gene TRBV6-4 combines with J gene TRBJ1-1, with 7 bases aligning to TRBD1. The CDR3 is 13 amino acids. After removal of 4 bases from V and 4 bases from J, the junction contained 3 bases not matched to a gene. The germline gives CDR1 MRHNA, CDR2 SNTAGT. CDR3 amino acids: CASSVDRATEAFF. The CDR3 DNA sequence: TGTGCCAGCAGTGTTGACAGGGCCACTGAAGCTTTCTTT.